Listed below are T cell receptor beta chains from one sample, sequenced in a study of human T cells and chemical hapten exposure. TCRdb independently ran MiXCR on the RACE reads; one entry per CDR3 protein. This table holds 300,000 to 450,000 distinct CDR3 sequences, 5.1% found once. The sample was whole blood, taken in connection with sensitization to the hapten diphenylcyclopropenone (DPC). The receptor source for this set is a woman aged 50 to 60 with alopecia areata. Some clones in this sample may be carry-over from other donors' samples. CDR3s include the opening cysteine and the closing phenylalanine or tryptophan. Each record gives: CDR3 DNA, CDR3 protein, J gene, clone size, D gene, V gene. A D gene is named only where the DNA matches it firmly. The listing skips clone size in some rows; elsewhere it reads once, few, many or a size class.

TGTGCCAGTACCACGGACTTTGAGTGGGGCTACACCTTC,CASTTDFEWGYTF,TRBJ1-2,many,.,TRBV19
TGCAGCGTTGAGTTCAGGGCGTATGAAAAACTGTTTTTT,CSVEFRAYEKLFF,TRBJ1-4,.,.,TRBV29-1
TGCGCCAGCAGCTTCGACCAAGAGACCCAGTACTTC,CASSFDQETQYF,TRBJ2-5,many,.,TRBV5-1
TGCAGCGTTGGAGGACTAGCGATCGCAGATACGCAGTATTTT,CSVGGLAIADTQYF,TRBJ2-3,few,TRBD2,TRBV29-1
TGTGCCATCAGTCCCACAGCAGGCGGACGGTATTTT,CAISPTAGGRYF,TRBJ2-3,.,.,TRBV10-3
TGTGCCAGCAGTTTACGATCCGGGCCGAACACCGGGGAGCTGTTTTTT,CASSLRSGPNTGELFF,TRBJ2-2,many,.,TRBV12-3/TRBV12-4
TGCAGCGTCGGTTCAGTGGAGACCCAGTACTTC,CSVGSVETQYF,TRBJ2-5,many,.,TRBV29-1
TGTGCCAGCAGCCAAGATTTCGGTAGCTGGTACAATGAGCAGTTCTTC,CASSQDFGSWYNEQFF,TRBJ2-1,many,.,TRBV3-1
TGTGCCAGCAGCCAGGGACAGAGGAATGAAAAACTGTTTTTT,CASSQGQRNEKLFF,TRBJ1-4,.,TRBD1,TRBV11-2
TGTGCCAGCAGTGACGGGACAGGGGGCTATGGCTACACCTTC,CASSDGTGGYGYTF,TRBJ1-2,.,TRBD1,TRBV2
TGCAGCGTTGTACTTTTTACAGCGGGAACCTACGAGCAGTACTTC,CSVVLFTAGTYEQYF,TRBJ2-7,many,TRBD2,TRBV29-1
TGCAGTGCTAGAGGGGGAGGGGGCTCTTCACCCCTCCACTTT,CSARGGGGSSPLHF,TRBJ1-6,many,TRBD1,TRBV20-1
TGTGCCAGCAGCCAATACGCGGCAGGCCCCAATCAGCCCCAGCATTTT,CASSQYAAGPNQPQHF,TRBJ1-5,many,.,TRBV7-9
TGTGCCAGCTACTCGCCCGGGACCAGCCAGGATACGCAGTATTTT,CASYSPGTSQDTQYF,TRBJ2-3,few,.,TRBV25-1
TGTGCCAGCAGCCTTAAGGGGTTCGAGAATGTCTACGAGCAGTACTTC,CASSLKGFENVYEQYF,TRBJ2-7,.,.,TRBV9
TGTGCCACTCCAGCCGGCTTGGGGAACACCATATATTTT,CATPAGLGNTIYF,TRBJ1-3,.,.,TRBV28
TGTGCCAGCAGCGGTGGAAGGAAGGGGTACACTGAAGCTTTCTTT,CASSGGRKGYTEAFF,TRBJ1-1,.,.,TRBV7-8